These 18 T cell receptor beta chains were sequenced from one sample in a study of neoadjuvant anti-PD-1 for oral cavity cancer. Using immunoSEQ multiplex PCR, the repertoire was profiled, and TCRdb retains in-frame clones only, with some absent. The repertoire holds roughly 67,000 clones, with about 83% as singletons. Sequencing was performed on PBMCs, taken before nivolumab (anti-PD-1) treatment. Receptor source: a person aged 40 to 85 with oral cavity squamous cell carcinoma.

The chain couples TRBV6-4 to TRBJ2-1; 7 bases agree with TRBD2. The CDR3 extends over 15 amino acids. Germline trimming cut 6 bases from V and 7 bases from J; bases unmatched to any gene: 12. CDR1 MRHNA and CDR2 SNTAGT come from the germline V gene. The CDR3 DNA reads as TGTGCCAGCAGCGCTAAAGCGGGGTCGGGGAATGAGCAGTTCTTC. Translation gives CASSAKAGSGNEQFF.

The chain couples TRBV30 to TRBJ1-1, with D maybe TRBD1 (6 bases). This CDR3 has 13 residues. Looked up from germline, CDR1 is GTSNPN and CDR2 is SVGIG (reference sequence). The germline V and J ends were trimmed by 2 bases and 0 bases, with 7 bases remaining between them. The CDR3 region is CAWSRTVNTEAFF. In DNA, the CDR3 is TGTGCCTGGAGTCGGACAGTGAACACTGAAGCTTTCTTT.

CDR3 in amino acids: CASSLDGDHEAFF. DNA of the CDR3: TGCGCCAGCAGCTTGGATGGGGACCATGAAGCTTTCTTT. This rearrangement joins TRBV5-1 to TRBJ1-1; D is perhaps TRBD1 (5 bases). The CDR3 runs 13 residues. Looked up from germline, CDR1 is SGHRS and CDR2 is YFSETQ. V lost 0 bases to trimming and J lost 7 bases, with 10 bases between them.

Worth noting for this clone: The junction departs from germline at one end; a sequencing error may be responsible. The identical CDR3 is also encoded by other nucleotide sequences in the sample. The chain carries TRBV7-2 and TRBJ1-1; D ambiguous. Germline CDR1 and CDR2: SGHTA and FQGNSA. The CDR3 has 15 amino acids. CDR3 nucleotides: TGCGCCAGCAGCTTAAGGATCAATAGGAACACTGAAGCTTTCTTT. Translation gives CASSLRINRNTEAFF.

The CDR3 region has the DNA TGCAGCGTTGGTGACAGGACTAGCTCCTACGAGCAGTACTTC. It codes for CSVGDRTSSYEQYF. The chain carries TRBV29-1 and TRBJ2-7; TRBD2 is a possible D gene (7 bases). The CDR3 consists of 14 residues. The ends were cut back, 4 bases at V and 0 bases at J, with 13 bases in the middle. The germline CDR1 and CDR2 sequences are SQVTM and ANQGSEA.

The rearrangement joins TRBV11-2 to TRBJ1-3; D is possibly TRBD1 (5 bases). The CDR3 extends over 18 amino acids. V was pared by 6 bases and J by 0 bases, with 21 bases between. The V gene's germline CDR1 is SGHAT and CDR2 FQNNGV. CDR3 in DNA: TGTGCCAGCAGTCGATTACAGGAATGGAGCCGCTCTGGAAACACCATATATTTT. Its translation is CASSRLQEWSRSGNTIYF.

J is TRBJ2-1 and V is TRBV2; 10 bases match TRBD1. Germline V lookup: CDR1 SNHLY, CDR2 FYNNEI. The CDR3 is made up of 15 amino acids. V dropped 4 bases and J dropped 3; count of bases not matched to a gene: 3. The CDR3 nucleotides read TGTGCCAGCAGTGGGGGACAGGGGCTCTACAATGAGCAGTTCTTC. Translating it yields CASSGGQGLYNEQFF.

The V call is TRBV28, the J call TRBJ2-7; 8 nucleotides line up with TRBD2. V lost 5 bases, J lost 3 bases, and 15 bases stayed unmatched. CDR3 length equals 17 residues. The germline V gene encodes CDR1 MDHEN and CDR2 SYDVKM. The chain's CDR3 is CASSHALFSGDNYEQYF. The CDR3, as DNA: TGTGCCAGCAGTCACGCTTTATTTAGCGGGGATAACTACGAGCAGTACTTC.

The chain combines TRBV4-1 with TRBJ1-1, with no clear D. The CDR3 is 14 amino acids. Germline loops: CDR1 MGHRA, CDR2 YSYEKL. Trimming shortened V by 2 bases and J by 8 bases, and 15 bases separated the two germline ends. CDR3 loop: CASSQPTRTDEAFF. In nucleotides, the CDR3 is TGCGCCAGCAGCCAACCAACCAGGACGGACGAAGCTTTCTTT.

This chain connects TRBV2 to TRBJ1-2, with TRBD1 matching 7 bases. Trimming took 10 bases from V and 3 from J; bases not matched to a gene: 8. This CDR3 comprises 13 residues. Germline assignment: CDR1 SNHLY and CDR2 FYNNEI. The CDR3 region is CANQRQGHYGYTF. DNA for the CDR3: TGTGCCAACCAGAGACAGGGCCACTATGGCTACACCTTC.

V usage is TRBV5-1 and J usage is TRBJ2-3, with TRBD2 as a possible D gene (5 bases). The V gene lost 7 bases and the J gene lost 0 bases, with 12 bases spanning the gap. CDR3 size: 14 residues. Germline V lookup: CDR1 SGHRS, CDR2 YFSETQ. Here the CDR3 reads CASLGGGSTDTQYF. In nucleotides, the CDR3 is TGCGCCAGCTTAGGCGGAGGCAGCACAGATACGCAGTATTTT.

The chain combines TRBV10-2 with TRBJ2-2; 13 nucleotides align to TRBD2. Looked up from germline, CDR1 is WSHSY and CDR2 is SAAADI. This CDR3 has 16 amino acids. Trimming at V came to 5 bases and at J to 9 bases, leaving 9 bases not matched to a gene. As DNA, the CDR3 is TGCGCCAGCAGTTATTCCGGGACTAGCGGGACTTGGGAGCTGTTTTTT. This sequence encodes CASSYSGTSGTWELFF.

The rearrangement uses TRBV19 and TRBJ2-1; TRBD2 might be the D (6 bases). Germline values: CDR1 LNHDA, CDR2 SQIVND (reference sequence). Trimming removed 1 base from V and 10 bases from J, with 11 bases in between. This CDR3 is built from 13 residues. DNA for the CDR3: TGTGCCAGTAGTATAGCTTACGCGGGGGAGCAGTTCTTC. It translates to CASSIAYAGEQFF.

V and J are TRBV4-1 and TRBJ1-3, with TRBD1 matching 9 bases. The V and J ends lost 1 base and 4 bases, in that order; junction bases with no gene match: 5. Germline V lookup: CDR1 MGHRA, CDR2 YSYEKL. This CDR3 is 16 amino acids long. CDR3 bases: TGCGCCAGCAGCCAAGTTTCACAGGGGGCAGGAAACACCATATATTTT. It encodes CASSQVSQGAGNTIYF.

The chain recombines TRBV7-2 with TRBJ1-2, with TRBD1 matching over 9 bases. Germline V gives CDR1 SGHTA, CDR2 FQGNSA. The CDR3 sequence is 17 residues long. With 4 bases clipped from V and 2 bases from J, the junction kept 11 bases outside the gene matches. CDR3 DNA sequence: TGTGCCAGCAGCTCCAGTCGGGGACAGGGTCCCAACTATGGCTACACCTTC. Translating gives CASSSSRGQGPNYGYTF.

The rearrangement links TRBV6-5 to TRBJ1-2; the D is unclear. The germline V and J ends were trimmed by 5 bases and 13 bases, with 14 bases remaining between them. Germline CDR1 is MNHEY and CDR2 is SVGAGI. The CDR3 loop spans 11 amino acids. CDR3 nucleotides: TGTGCCAGCAGTGATATGACGGCGTCCACCTTC. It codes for CASSDMTASTF.

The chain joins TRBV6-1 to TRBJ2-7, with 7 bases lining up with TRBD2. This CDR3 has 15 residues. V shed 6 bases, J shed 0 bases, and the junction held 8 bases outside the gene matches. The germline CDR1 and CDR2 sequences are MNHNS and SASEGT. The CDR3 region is CASRTSGASSYEQYF. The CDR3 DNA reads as TGTGCCAGCAGGACGAGCGGGGCCAGCTCCTACGAGCAGTACTTC.

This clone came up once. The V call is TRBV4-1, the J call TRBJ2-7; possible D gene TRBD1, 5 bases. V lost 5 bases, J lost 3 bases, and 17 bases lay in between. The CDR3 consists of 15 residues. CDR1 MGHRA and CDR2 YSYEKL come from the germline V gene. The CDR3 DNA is TGCGCCAGCAGCTCGAGCCAGGGAACCTACTACGAGCAGTACTTC. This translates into CASSSSQGTYYEQYF.